This T cell receptor (gamma chain) appears in the sequencing data of a study of intestinal T cells in coeliac disease. Using around 200 ng of biopsy DNA, TRG was amplified with LymphoTrack primers. TCRdb reprocessed the multiplex PCR reads using CATT. The table lists 300 to 500 gamma-chain clones, around 57% of them singletons, with around 40% in the top ten. Losses at the gene ends were 8 bases for V and 8 bases for J; bases not matched to a gene: 15. CDR3 size: 15 residues. Each case's genomic DNA was extracted from ten roughly 5.5-µm formalin-fixed paraffin-embedded scrolls. The sample was a duodenal biopsy. J is TRGJP1 and V is TRGV10. TRGV10 is an open reading frame, and its role is uncertain. This TCR derives from a human donor who served as a control with a normal duodenal biopsy, not a healthy volunteer. CDR3 loop: CAAWGLKKEGWFKIF. The CDR3 DNA reads as TGTGCTGCGTGGGGATTGAAAAAGGAAGGTTGGTTCAAGATATTT.